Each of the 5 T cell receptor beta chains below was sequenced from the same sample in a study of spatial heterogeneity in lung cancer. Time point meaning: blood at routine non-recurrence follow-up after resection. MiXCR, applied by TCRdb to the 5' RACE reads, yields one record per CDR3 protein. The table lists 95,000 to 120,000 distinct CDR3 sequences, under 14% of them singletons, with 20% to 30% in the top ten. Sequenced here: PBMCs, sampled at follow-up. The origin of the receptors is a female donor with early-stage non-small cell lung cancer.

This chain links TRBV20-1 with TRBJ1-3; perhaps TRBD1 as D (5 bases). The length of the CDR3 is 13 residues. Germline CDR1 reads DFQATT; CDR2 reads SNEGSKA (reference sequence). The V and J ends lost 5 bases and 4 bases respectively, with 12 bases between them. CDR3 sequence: CSASSGAGNTIYF. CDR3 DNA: TGCAGTGCTTCGAGCGGGGCAGGAAACACCATATATTTT.

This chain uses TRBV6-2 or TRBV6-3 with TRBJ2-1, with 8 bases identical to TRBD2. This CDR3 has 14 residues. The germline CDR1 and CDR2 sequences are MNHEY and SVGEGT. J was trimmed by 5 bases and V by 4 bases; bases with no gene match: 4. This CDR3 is CASSFSGTHNEQFF. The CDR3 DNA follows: TGTGCCAGCAGTTTTAGCGGGACTCACAATGAGCAGTTCTTC.

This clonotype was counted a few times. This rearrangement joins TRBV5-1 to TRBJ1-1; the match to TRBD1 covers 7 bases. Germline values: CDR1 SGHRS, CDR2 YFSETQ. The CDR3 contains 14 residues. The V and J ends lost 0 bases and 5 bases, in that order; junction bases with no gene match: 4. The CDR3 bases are TGCGCCAGCAGCTTGGAGACAGGGAGGACTGAAGCTTTCTTT. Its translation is CASSLETGRTEAFF.

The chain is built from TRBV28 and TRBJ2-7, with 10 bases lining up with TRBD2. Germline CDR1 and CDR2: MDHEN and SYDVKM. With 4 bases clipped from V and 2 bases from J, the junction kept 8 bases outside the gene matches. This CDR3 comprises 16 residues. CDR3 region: CASSSASGSSTYEQYF. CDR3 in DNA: TGTGCCAGCAGTTCGGCTAGCGGGAGTAGCACCTACGAGCAGTACTTC.

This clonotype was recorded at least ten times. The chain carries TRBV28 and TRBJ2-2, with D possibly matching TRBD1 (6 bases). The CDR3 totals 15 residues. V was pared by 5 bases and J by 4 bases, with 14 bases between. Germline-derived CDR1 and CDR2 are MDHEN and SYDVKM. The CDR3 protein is CASSNRVSATGELFF. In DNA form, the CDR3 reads TGTGCCAGCAGTAACAGGGTCTCGGCCACCGGGGAGCTGTTTTTT.